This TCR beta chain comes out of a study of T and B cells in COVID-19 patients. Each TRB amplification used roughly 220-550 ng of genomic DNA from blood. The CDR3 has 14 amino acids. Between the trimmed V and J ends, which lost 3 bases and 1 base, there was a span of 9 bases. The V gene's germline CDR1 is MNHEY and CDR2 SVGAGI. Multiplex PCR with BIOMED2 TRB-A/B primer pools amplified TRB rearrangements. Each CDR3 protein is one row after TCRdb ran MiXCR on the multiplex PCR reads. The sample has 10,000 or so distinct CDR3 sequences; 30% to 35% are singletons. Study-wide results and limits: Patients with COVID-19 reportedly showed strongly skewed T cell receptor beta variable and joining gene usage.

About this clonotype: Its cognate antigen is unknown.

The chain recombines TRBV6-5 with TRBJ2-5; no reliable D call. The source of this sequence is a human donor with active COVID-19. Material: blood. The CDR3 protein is CASSYEQTQETQYF. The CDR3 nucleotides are TGTGCCAGCAGTTATGAACAAACCCAAGAGACCCAGTACTTC.